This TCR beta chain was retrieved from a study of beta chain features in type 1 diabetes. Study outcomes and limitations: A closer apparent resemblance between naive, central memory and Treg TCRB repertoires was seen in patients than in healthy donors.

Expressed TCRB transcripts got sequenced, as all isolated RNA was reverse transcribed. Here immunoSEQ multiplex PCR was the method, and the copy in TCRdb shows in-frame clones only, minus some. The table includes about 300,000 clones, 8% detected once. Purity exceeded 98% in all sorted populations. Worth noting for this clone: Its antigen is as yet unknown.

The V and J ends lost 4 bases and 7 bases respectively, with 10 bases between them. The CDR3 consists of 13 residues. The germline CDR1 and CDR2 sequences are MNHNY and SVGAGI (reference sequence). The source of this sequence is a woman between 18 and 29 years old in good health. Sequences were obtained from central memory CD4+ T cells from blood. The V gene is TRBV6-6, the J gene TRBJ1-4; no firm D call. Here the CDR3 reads CASSSDTAEKLFF. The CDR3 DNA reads TGTGCCAGCAGTTCAGATACAGCTGAAAAACTGTTTTTT.